This TCR beta chain was sequenced for a study of T-cell reconstitution after alpha-beta-depleted transplantation in children. General study points: T-cell numbers and diversity one year post-transplant derived largely from freshly generated T cells. Recipient T cells and thymic progenitors that survived gave rise to the high TCRbeta diversity observed at day 60 in some patients. Several hundred expanded graft clones reportedly were the source of alpha-beta T cells about two months after transplant.

During its preparation, the TCRbeta library received unique molecular identifiers. TCRdb recomputed calls from the PCR reads with MiXCR, one row per CDR3 protein. This sample has around 580,000 distinct CDR3 sequences, with 23% found just once. This CDR3 is built from 16 residues. Germline trimming cut 0 bases from V and 5 bases from J; bases unmatched to any gene: 7. CDR1 and CDR2 (germline): LGHNT, FRNRAP. As for this clonotype: Its antigen is currently unknown.

The sequence came from a boy in the first two years of life who had a stem cell transplant for acute myeloid leukemia, so the T cells may come from the graft donor. The sample consisted of PBMCs, mostly from graft donor cells, taken 360 days after TCRalphabeta/CD19-depleted stem cell transplant. The rearrangement uses TRBV12-5 and TRBJ2-3; 8 bases agree with TRBD2. CDR3: CASGLVLGAGEDTQYF. CDR3 bases: TGTGCTAGTGGTTTGGTACTAGGAGCGGGGGAAGATACGCAGTATTTT.